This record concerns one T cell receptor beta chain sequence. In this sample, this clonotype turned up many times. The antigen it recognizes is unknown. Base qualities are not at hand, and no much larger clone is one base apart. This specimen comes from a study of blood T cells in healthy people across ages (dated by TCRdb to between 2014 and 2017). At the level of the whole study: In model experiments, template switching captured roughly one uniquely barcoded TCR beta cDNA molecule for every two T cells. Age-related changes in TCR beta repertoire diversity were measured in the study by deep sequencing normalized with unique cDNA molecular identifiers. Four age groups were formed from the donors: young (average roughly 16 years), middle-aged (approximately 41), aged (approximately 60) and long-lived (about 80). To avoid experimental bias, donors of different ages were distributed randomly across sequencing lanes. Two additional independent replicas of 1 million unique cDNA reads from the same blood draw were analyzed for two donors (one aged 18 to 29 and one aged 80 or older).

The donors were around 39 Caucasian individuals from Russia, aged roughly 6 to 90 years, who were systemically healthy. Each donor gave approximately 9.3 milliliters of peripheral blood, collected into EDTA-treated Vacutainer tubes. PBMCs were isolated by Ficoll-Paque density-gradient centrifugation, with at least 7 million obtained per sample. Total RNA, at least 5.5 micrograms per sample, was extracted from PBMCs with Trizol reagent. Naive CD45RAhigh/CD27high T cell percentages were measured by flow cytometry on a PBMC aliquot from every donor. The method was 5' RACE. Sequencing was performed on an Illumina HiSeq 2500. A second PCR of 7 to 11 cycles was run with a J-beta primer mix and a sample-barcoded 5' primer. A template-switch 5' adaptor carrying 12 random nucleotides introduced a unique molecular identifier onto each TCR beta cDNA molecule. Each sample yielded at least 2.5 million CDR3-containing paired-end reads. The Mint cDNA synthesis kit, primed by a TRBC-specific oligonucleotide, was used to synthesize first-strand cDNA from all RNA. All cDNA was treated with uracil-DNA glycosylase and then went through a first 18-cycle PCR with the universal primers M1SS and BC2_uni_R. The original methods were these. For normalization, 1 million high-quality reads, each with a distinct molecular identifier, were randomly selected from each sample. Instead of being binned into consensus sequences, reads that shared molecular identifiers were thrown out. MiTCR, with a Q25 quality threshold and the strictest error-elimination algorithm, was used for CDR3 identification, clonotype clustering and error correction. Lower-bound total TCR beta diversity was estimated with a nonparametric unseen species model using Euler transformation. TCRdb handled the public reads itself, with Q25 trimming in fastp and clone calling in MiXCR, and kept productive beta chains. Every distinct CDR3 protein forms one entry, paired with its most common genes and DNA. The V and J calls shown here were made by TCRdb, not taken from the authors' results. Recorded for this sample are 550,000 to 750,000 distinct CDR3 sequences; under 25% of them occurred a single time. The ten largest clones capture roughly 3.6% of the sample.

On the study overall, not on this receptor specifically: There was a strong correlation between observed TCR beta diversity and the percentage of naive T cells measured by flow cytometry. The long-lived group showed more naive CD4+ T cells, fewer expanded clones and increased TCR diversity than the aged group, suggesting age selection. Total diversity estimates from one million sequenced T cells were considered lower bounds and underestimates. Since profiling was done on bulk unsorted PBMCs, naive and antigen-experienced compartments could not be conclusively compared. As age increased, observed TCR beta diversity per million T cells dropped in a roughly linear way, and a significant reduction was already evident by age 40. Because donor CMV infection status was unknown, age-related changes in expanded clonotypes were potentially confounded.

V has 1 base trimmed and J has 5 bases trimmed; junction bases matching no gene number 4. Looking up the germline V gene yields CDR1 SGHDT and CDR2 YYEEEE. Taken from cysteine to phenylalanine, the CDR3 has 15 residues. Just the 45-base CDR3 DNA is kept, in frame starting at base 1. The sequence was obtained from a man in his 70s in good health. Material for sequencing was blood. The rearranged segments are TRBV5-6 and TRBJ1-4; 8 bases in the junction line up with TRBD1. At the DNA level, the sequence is TGTGCCAGCAGCTTGCAGACAGGGGCGAATGAAAAACTGTTTTTT. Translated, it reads CASSLQTGANEKLFF.